The 13 T cell receptor beta chains in this list originate from one sample, sequenced in a study of high-grade serous ovarian cancer treatment subgroups. Tumor tissue was taken before any definitive surgery or chemotherapy was given. Only in-frame clones appear in the TCRdb table, and some are missing; sequencing was by immunoSEQ multiplex PCR. This table holds 7,600 or so clones, around 78% found once. The specimen was tumor tissue. These TCRs come from a human donor with high-grade serous ovarian cancer.

Notes on this clone: Different DNA sequences within this sample yield the same CDR3. The chain is built from TRBV19 and TRBJ1-2, with 9 positions matching TRBD1. The V gene end was trimmed by 5 bases and the J gene end by 1 base; junction bases not matched to a gene: 2. From germline, CDR1 is LNHDA and CDR2 SQIVND (reference sequence). CDR3 length equals 14 residues. Written as DNA, the CDR3 is TGTGCCAGTAGTCCGGGACAGGGTAACTATGGCTACACCTTC. This codes for CASSPGQGNYGYTF.

The chain employs TRBV11-2 and TRBJ2-2; D tentatively fits TRBD1 or TRBD2 (5 bases each). The germline V gene encodes CDR1 SGHAT and CDR2 FQNNGV. The CDR3 consists of 15 residues. Trimming cost V 5 bases and J 3 bases, with 13 bases left between them. CDR3 sequence: CASSLRLGDTGELFF. The CDR3, as DNA: TGTGCCAGCAGCCTTAGGTTGGGGGACACCGGGGAGCTGTTTTTT.

This chain connects TRBV19 to TRBJ2-5; 9 bases map to TRBD1. J lost 3 bases, V lost 6 bases, and 2 bases had no gene match. Germline V CDR1 and CDR2: LNHDA, SQIVND (reference sequence). The CDR3 runs 13 residues. DNA for the CDR3: TGTGCCAGTAGAGACAGGGGGAAAGAGACCCAGTACTTC. The encoded protein is CASRDRGKETQYF.

This rearrangement joins TRBV30 to TRBJ2-3; D unclear. Germline loops: CDR1 GTSNPN, CDR2 SVGIG (reference sequence). The CDR3 length is 13 residues. V dropped 1 base and J dropped 1 base, with 6 bases sitting between them. The CDR3 DNA follows: TGTGCCTGGAGTGGATTACGCACAGATACGCAGTATTTT. Translation: CAWSGLRTDTQYF.

J is TRBJ2-1 and V is TRBV19, with D tentatively TRBD1 (6 bases). The CDR3 extends over 16 amino acids. Germline V gene data show CDR1 as LNHDA and CDR2 as SQIVND (reference sequence). Trimming took off 1 base at V and 7 bases at J, with 17 bases between the two ends. CDR3: CASSIGGRGKWNEQFF. As DNA, the CDR3 is TGTGCCAGTAGTATAGGGGGCAGGGGTAAGTGGAATGAGCAGTTCTTC.

The V and J genes are TRBV7-2 and TRBJ2-7; perhaps TRBD1 as D (7 bases). There are 16 residues in the CDR3. Trimming pared 4 bases from V and 6 bases from J, leaving 22 bases between. From germline, CDR1 is SGHTA and CDR2 FQGNSA. The CDR3 loop is CASSSEGQHRVVEQYF. CDR3 in DNA: TGTGCCAGCAGCTCGGAGGGACAGCATCGTGTGGTCGAGCAGTACTTC. The full variable domain, its missing parts supplied by reference TRBV7-2 and TRBJ2-7, is GAGVSQSPSNKVTEKGKDVELRCDPISGHTALYWYRQSLGQGLEFLIYFQGNSAPDKSGLPSDRFSAERTGGSVSTLTIQRTQQEDSAVYLCASSSEGQHRVVEQYFGPGTRLTVT.

The sample holds one count of this clone. The CDR3 DNA sequence: TGTGCCAGCAGCCAAGAGAGAGGGACTAGCGGTTACGAGCAGTACTTC. Its protein product is CASSQERGTSGYEQYF. The V and J genes are TRBV7-9 and TRBJ2-7, with 11 bases fitting TRBD2. CDR3 length equals 16 residues. Germline trimming cut 5 bases from V and 4 bases from J; bases unmatched to any gene: 10. The germline V gene encodes CDR1 SEHNR and CDR2 FQNEAQ (reference sequence).

The V call is TRBV2, the J call TRBJ2-7; D unresolved. Germline CDR1 SNHLY, CDR2 FYNNEI. V shed 0 bases and J shed 2 bases, with 11 bases lying between them. The CDR3 covers 15 residues. The CDR3 nucleotides are TGTGCCAGCAGTGAAGCGAGAGTACCTACCTACGAGCAGTACTTC. Its translation is CASSEARVPTYEQYF.

This chain joins TRBV5-4 and TRBJ2-1, with D unclear. Germline CDR1 SGHNT, CDR2 YYREEE (reference sequence). The germline V and J ends were trimmed by 0 bases and 6 bases, with 13 bases remaining between them. This CDR3 spans 15 amino acids. The CDR3 bases are TGTGCCAGCAGCTTGGAAGGCTGGCGTGGCAATGAGCAGTTCTTC. Translating gives CASSLEGWRGNEQFF.

This chain joins TRBV9 and TRBJ2-1; 12 bases line up with TRBD1. From germline, CDR1 is SGDLS and CDR2 YYNGEE. The CDR3 contains 13 residues. V was clipped by 5 bases and J by 9 bases; unmatched bases: 3. CDR3 nucleotides: TGTGCCAGCAGTCCGGGACAGGGGGCTGAGCAGTTCTTC. This translates into CASSPGQGAEQFF.

This clone was recorded once. V is TRBV10-3 and J is TRBJ1-2, with unresolved D. The CDR3 covers 14 residues. CDR1 and CDR2 (germline): ENHRY, SYGVKD. Trimming left V 2 bases short and J 2 bases short, with 9 bases between. CDR3 region: CAISEEGANYGYTF. CDR3 nucleotides: TGTGCCATCAGTGAGGAGGGCGCGAACTATGGCTACACCTTC.

This clone was picked up one time. The chain recombines TRBV4-3 with TRBJ2-3; 8 positions match TRBD1. Germline CDR1 reads LGHNA; CDR2 reads YSLEER. This CDR3 contains 19 residues. Trimming at V came to 1 base and at J to 3 bases, leaving 15 bases not matched to a gene. CDR3 nucleotide sequence: TGCGCCAGCAGCCAAGGAGTGGCAGGGGGCGCGTCTTGGACAGATACGCAGTATTTT. This encodes CASSQGVAGGASWTDTQYF.

The gene calls are TRBV5-1 and TRBJ1-3, with unresolved D. Looked up from germline, CDR1 is SGHRS and CDR2 is YFSETQ. Trimming pared 4 bases from V and 0 bases from J, leaving 11 bases between. The CDR3 runs 15 residues. This CDR3 reads CASSPDGNSGNTIYF. The CDR3 bases are TGCGCCAGCAGCCCCGACGGAAACTCTGGAAACACCATATATTTT.